The text below deals with one T cell receptor beta chain. V lost 4 bases to trimming and J lost 1 base; unmatched junction nucleotides: 4. The germline V gene encodes CDR1 LGHDT and CDR2 YNNKEL (reference sequence). The CDR3 totals 15 residues. This sample stems from a study of early T cells in non-severe SARS-CoV-2 infection. Study-wide context: Sequencing was performed on bulk RNA from unsorted whole blood, leaving chains unpaired.

Individually, cDNA molecules had unique molecular identifiers attached to them. TCRdb re-called the 5' RACE reads through MiXCR, storing one row per CDR3 protein. The table lists about 59,000 distinct CDR3 sequences, roughly 12% of them singletons. The receptor was isolated from an adult who was a healthcare worker with PCR-confirmed SARS-CoV-2 infection or an uninfected control (not recorded which). The material sequenced was whole blood. The chain joins TRBV3-1 to TRBJ1-1; 9 bases line up with TRBD1. The CDR3 DNA reads as TGTGCCAGCAGCCCCCGGGACAGGGCGAACACTGAAGCTTTCTTT. Residues: CASSPRDRANTEAFF.